These 6 T cell receptor beta chains share one sample of origin, sequenced in a study of blood T cell repertoires in COVID-19. The table came from immunoSEQ multiplex PCR; TCRdb's copy has only in-frame clones and leaves some out. The repertoire holds 310,000 or so clones, with 88% as singletons. The specimen sequenced was peripheral blood. The source of these receptors is a woman aged 30 to 39 with COVID-19, enrolled during active disease.

The chain carries TRBV5-4 and TRBJ1-2; TRBD1 might be the D (6 bases). CDR1 is SGHNT and CDR2 is YYREEE in the germline V gene (reference sequence). The V end was cut by 4 bases, the J end by 4 bases, with 14 bases between. The CDR3 is 14 amino acids. This CDR3 reads CASSLKTGSYGYTF. CDR3 DNA sequence: TGTGCCAGCAGCCTAAAAACAGGGAGCTATGGCTACACCTTC.

The gene calls are TRBV2 and TRBJ2-7; 7 bases line up with TRBD1. V lost 6 bases, J lost 11 bases, and 10 bases stayed unmatched. The CDR3 runs 12 residues. Germline V gene lookup returns CDR1 SNHLY and CDR2 FYNNEI. In DNA form, the CDR3 reads TGTGCCAGCAGCCAACAGGGGCTAACGAAGTACTTC. The encoded protein is CASSQQGLTKYF. Based on the CDR3 plus reference TRBV2 and TRBJ2-7, the full variable domain is EPEVTQTPSHQVTQMGQEVILRCVPISNHLYFYWYRQILGQKVEFLVSFYNNEISEKSEIFDDQFSVERPDGSNFTLKIRSTKLEDSAMYFCASSQQGLTKYFGPGTRLTVT.

The chain is built from TRBV28 and TRBJ1-5; D is possibly TRBD1 (6 bases). This CDR3 spans 13 amino acids. Per the germline V gene, CDR1 is MDHEN and CDR2 is SYDVKM. V gave up 7 bases and J gave up 4 bases, with 11 bases separating them. CDR3 DNA: TGTGCCAGCAAGGACAGCTATAATCAGCCCCAGCATTTT. Translation gives CASKDSYNQPQHF.

The chain links TRBV3-1 (or the pseudogene TRBV3-2) to TRBJ2-1; TRBD1 aligns across 8 bases. After removal of 6 bases from V and 2 bases from J, the junction contained 6 bases not matched to a gene. The CDR3 sequence is 15 residues long. Germline-derived CDR1 and CDR2 are LGHDT and YNNKEL (reference sequence). The CDR3 sequence is CASSAPGGAYNEQFF. The CDR3, as DNA: TGTGCCAGCAGTGCTCCAGGGGGCGCCTACAATGAGCAGTTCTTC.

The chain recombines TRBV19 with TRBJ2-7; a weak D match, TRBD2 (5 bases). Germline assignment: CDR1 LNHDA and CDR2 SQIVND (reference sequence). This CDR3 spans 13 amino acids. V lost 5 bases and J lost 9, with 17 bases in between. DNA for the CDR3: TGTGCCAGTAGTGAGGGCCCGAAGGGTGCGCAGTACTTC. It codes for CASSEGPKGAQYF.

J is TRBJ2-1 and V is TRBV10-3; 7 bases map to TRBD2. Germline CDR1 and CDR2: ENHRY and SYGVKD. This CDR3 has 15 residues. V lost 4 bases and J lost 3; bases outside the gene matches: 6. The CDR3 nucleotides are TGTGCCATCAGTGCTTCCGGACTAGGCTACAATGAGCAGTTCTTC. Residues: CAISASGLGYNEQFF.